These T cell receptor beta chains were read from a single sample in a study of early T cells in non-severe SARS-CoV-2 infection. TCRdb independently ran MiXCR on the 5' RACE reads; one entry per CDR3 protein. This table holds tens of thousands of distinct CDR3 sequences, 4.5% to 5% found once. The sequencing sample was made of whole blood. The source of these receptors is an adult who was a healthcare worker with PCR-confirmed SARS-CoV-2 infection or an uninfected control (not recorded which). Each CDR3 is given with its conserved first and last residue. The D gene is left open where the match is weak. Not all rows give a size; the values are once, few, many and, for expanded clones, a class.

V gene: TRBV4-3
J gene: TRBJ2-1
D gene: -
clone size: many
CDR3 length: 14
CDR3 DNA: TGCGCCAGCAGCGCCCAGACCGGGAACAATGAGCAGTTCTTC
CDR3 protein: CASSAQTGNNEQFF

V gene: TRBV30
J gene: TRBJ2-3
D gene: TRBD2
clone size: -
CDR3 length: 14
CDR3 DNA: TGTGCCTGGAGACTAGCGGGGGCCACAGATACGCAGTATTTT
CDR3 protein: CAWRLAGATDTQYF

V gene: TRBV10-3
J gene: TRBJ2-7
D gene: -
clone size: -
CDR3 length: 14
CDR3 DNA: TGTGCCATCAGTGAGTCGAGGGGACCAAACGAGCAGTACTTC
CDR3 protein: CAISESRGPNEQYF

V gene: TRBV4-3
J gene: TRBJ2-3
D gene: -
clone size: many
CDR3 length: 15
CDR3 DNA: TGCGCCAGCAGCCAGGGGACTTTACGCACAGATACGCAGTATTTT
CDR3 protein: CASSQGTLRTDTQYF

V gene: TRBV7-9
J gene: TRBJ1-1
D gene: -
clone size: -
CDR3 length: 14
CDR3 DNA: TGTGCCAGCAGCTTGACAAGGGCTAACACTGAAGCTTTCTTT
CDR3 protein: CASSLTRANTEAFF

V gene: TRBV3-1
J gene: TRBJ2-7
D gene: -
clone size: few
CDR3 length: 16
CDR3 DNA: TGTGCCAGCAGCCACGAAACGGGTAGCCATAGCTACGAGCAGTACTTC
CDR3 protein: CASSHETGSHSYEQYF

V gene: TRBV30
J gene: TRBJ2-1
D gene: -
clone size: many
CDR3 length: 13
CDR3 DNA: TGTGCCTGGAGTCTTCAGGAGTACAATGAGCAGTTCTTC
CDR3 protein: CAWSLQEYNEQFF

V gene: TRBV7-2
J gene: TRBJ2-7
D gene: -
clone size: few
CDR3 length: 13
CDR3 DNA: TGTGCCAGCAGCTTAGGCGGGGGCCGGGAGCAGTACTTC
CDR3 protein: CASSLGGGREQYF

V gene: TRBV18
J gene: TRBJ1-1
D gene: TRBD1
clone size: many
CDR3 length: 16
CDR3 DNA: TGTGCCAGCTCACCACTTATAGGGACAGCGAACACTGAAGCTTTCTTT
CDR3 protein: CASSPLIGTANTEAFF

V gene: TRBV11-2
J gene: TRBJ1-4
D gene: -
clone size: -
CDR3 length: 15
CDR3 DNA: TGTGCCAGCAGCTTAAGTGGTCTTGGTAATGAAAAACTGTTTTTT
CDR3 protein: CASSLSGLGNEKLFF

V gene: TRBV7-6
J gene: TRBJ2-1
D gene: -
clone size: -
CDR3 length: 13
CDR3 DNA: TGTGCCAGCAGCCCCGAACCCTACAATGAGCAGTTCTTC
CDR3 protein: CASSPEPYNEQFF

V gene: TRBV7-9
J gene: TRBJ1-1
D gene: TRBD1
clone size: -
CDR3 length: 15
CDR3 DNA: TGTGCCAGCAGCTCCGGGACAGGGAGGTACACTGAAGCTTTCTTT
CDR3 protein: CASSSGTGRYTEAFF

V gene: TRBV12-3/TRBV12-4
J gene: TRBJ1-2
D gene: -
clone size: many
CDR3 length: 14
CDR3 DNA: TGTGCCAGCAGTTTGAGAACGATGGACTATGGCTACACCTTC
CDR3 protein: CASSLRTMDYGYTF